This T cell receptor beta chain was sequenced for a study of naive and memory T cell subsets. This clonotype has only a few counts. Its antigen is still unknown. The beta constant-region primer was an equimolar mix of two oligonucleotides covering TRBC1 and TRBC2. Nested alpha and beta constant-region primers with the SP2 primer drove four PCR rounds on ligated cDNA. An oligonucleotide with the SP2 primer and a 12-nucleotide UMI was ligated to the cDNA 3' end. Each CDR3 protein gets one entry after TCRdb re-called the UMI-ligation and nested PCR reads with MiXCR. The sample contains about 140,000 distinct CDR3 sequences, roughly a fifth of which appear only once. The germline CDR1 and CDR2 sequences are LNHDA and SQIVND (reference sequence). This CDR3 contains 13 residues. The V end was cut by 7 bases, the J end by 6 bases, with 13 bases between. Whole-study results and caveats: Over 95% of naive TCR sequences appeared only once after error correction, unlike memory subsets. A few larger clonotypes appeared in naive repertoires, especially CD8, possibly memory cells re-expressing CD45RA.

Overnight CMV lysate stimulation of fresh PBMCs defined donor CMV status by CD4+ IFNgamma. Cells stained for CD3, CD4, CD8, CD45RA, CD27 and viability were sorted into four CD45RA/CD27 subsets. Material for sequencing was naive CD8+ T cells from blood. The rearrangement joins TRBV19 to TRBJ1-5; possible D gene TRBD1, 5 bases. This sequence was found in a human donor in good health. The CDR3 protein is CASTLTGVQPQHF. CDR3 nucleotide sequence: TGTGCCAGTACCCTAACGGGGGTTCAGCCCCAGCATTTT.